One and the same sample provided the 14 T cell receptor beta chains below, sequenced in a study of fetal regulatory T cell absence and autoimmunity. Assay used: immunoSEQ multiplex PCR; TCRdb lists only in-frame clones, some missing. The table includes 95,000 to 100,000 clones, less than 80% detected once. Specimen: pancreas tissue. Source of these receptors: a male donor with IPEX syndrome.

Worth noting for this clone: This same CDR3 is encoded by further DNA sequences in the sample. The CDR3 nucleotides read TGTGCCAGCAGTGAAGAGAGTTGGCGAGAAAAACTGTTTTTT. It yields the protein CASSEESWREKLFF. The rearrangement joins TRBV6-1 to TRBJ1-4; D call uncertain. V shed 1 base and J shed 8 bases, with 11 bases lying between them. Germline V gives CDR1 MNHNS, CDR2 SASEGT. The CDR3 has 14 residues.

The V call is TRBV5-1, the J call TRBJ2-5; 10 bases agree with TRBD2. The CDR3 loop spans 19 amino acids. V shed 5 bases and J 2 bases; nucleotides not matched to a gene: 18. The V gene's germline CDR1 is SGHRS and CDR2 YFSETQ. The CDR3 nucleotides are TGCGCCAGCAGGCTCCAGCGGGAGGGTTTCCTCAAACCACAAGAGACCCAGTACTTC. Encoded protein: CASRLQREGFLKPQETQYF.

The chain uses TRBV5-1 and TRBJ2-3, with 7 bases identical to TRBD2. The CDR3 has 16 residues. Unmatched junction bases numbered 9, after V lost 5 bases and J lost 0 bases. Germline assignment: CDR1 SGHRS and CDR2 YFSETQ. CDR3 sequence: CASSPGRGSSTDTQYF. The DNA for the CDR3 is TGCGCCAGCAGTCCCGGGCGGGGGTCTAGCACAGATACGCAGTATTTT.

This clone was found once. CDR3 bases: TGTGCCAGCAGTATTCGGGGGCAGTTCTATGGCTACACCTTC. It yields the protein CASSIRGQFYGYTF. The chain links TRBV6-1 to TRBJ1-2, with D possibly matching TRBD1 (6 bases). The CDR3 spans 14 residues. The germline gives CDR1 MNHNS, CDR2 SASEGT. V was trimmed by 5 bases and J by 4 bases, leaving 14 bases between them.

As concerns this clone: The junction differs from germline at one of its ends, possibly a read error. CDR3 protein: CASSLGGWGYGYTF. The CDR3 DNA reads TGTGCCAGCAGCTTAGGAGGGTGGGGCTATGGCTACACCTTT. This sequence joins TRBV7-6 and TRBJ1-2, with a tentative D call TRBD1 (5 bases). Germline V gene data show CDR1 as SGHVS and CDR2 as FNYEAQ. The CDR3 is made up of 14 amino acids.

The J gene is TRBJ2-7, the V gene TRBV4-1, with a weak D call TRBD1 (6 bases). CDR1 and CDR2 from the germline V gene are MGHRA and YSYEKL. V shed 2 bases and J shed 0 bases, with 17 bases lying between them. This CDR3 contains 17 residues. CDR3 sequence: CASSQRILGGDSYEQYF. The CDR3 bases are TGCGCCAGCAGCCAAAGAATCTTAGGGGGAGACTCCTACGAGCAGTACTTC.

This chain uses TRBV4-1 with TRBJ2-1; D might be TRBD2 (5 bases). This CDR3 has 16 residues. The V and J ends lost 3 bases and 0 bases respectively, with 12 bases between them. The germline V gene encodes CDR1 MGHRA and CDR2 YSYEKL. CDR3 in DNA: TGCGCCAGCAGCCATGGACTGGCTGACTCCTACAATGAGCAGTTCTTC. Translating gives CASSHGLADSYNEQFF.

This clone was picked up a small number of times. This sample includes further DNA sequences coding for the same CDR3. This chain uses TRBV5-6 with TRBJ1-5, with a possible D match to TRBD1 (5 bases). The germline V and J ends were trimmed by 1 base and 0 bases, with 8 bases remaining between them. Germline lookup yields CDR1 SGHDT and CDR2 YYEEEE. This CDR3 has 15 amino acids. The CDR3 sequence: CASSLQGYSNQPQHF. CDR3 nucleotide sequence: TGTGCCAGCAGCTTGCAGGGATATAGCAATCAGCCCCAGCATTTT.

The rearrangement links TRBV29-1 to TRBJ1-1; D is unclear. The germline V gene encodes CDR1 SQVTM and CDR2 ANQGSEA. This CDR3 region has 15 residues. The V gene lost 7 bases and the J gene lost 1 base, with 19 bases spanning the gap. CDR3 in DNA: TGCAGCGCCAACGGAGGGCGAGGGAAGAACACTGAAGCTTTCTTT. Protein sequence: CSANGGRGKNTEAFF.

This clone was detected a few times. The chain joins TRBV5-6 to TRBJ2-5, with 7 bases aligning to TRBD1. Germline-derived CDR1 and CDR2 are SGHDT and YYEEEE. This CDR3 region has 12 residues. The junction had 0 bases not matched to a gene; V was cut back by 3 bases and J by 4 bases. The CDR3 DNA reads as TGTGCCAGCAGCTGGACAGGAGAGACCCAGTACTTC. Its protein product is CASSWTGETQYF.

This chain's CDR3 is CAWSALTSGVEQFF. The CDR3 bases are TGTGCCTGGAGTGCCCTGACTAGCGGGGTTGAGCAGTTCTTC. The chain joins TRBV30 to TRBJ2-1; 11 bases are a match to TRBD2. V lost 1 base to trimming and J lost 9 bases; unmatched junction nucleotides: 5. Germline-derived CDR1 and CDR2 are GTSNPN and SVGIG (reference sequence). The CDR3 contains 14 residues.

A few counts support this clone. The V call is TRBV11-2, the J call TRBJ1-2; 8 bases are shared with TRBD1. The CDR3 length is 13 residues. CDR1 SGHAT and CDR2 FQNNGV come from the germline V gene. The V gene end was trimmed by 5 bases and the J gene end by 4 bases; junction bases not matched to a gene: 3. The DNA of the CDR3 is TGTGCCAGCAGCGGACAGGGTTCCTATGGCTACACCTTC. This gives the protein CASSGQGSYGYTF.

The chain combines TRBV28 with TRBJ2-1; 12 bases align to TRBD2. The V and J ends lost 6 bases and 6 bases, in that order; junction bases with no gene match: 12. The CDR3 is 17 residues long. Germline values: CDR1 MDHEN, CDR2 SYDVKM. CDR3 sequence: CASSHPRLAGVGNEQFF. Here the CDR3 DNA reads TGTGCCAGCAGCCACCCCCGACTAGCGGGAGTCGGCAATGAGCAGTTCTTC.

The chain has TRBV6-5 and TRBJ2-5; D may be TRBD2 (6 bases). The CDR3 runs 12 residues. V dropped 8 bases and J dropped 4 bases, with 11 bases sitting between them. Germline V lookup: CDR1 MNHEY, CDR2 SVGAGI. CDR3 sequence (DNA): TGTGCCAGCCTAGCGAGCGGAGAGACCCAGTACTTC. Amino acids: CASLASGETQYF.